Detailed here is one TCR beta chain. Trimming stripped 6 bases from V and 4 bases from J, with 13 bases between. The CDR3 is 14 residues long. Germline CDR1 reads MNHEY; CDR2 reads SVGAGI. The entry originates in a study of blood T cell repertoires in COVID-19. Clones were read by immunoSEQ multiplex PCR, and TCRdb kept only the in-frame ones, dropping some. The sample has 250,000 to 300,000 clones, approximately 90% seen once. This chain uses TRBV6-5 with TRBJ2-4, with D possibly being TRBD2 (6 bases). Sequenced material: PBMCs or T cells enriched from blood (not recorded which). The receptor was isolated from a middle-aged woman with acute COVID-19. The CDR3 sequence is CASSGTSGKNIQYF. The CDR3 DNA sequence: TGTGCCAGCAGCGGGACTTCGGGGAAAAACATTCAGTACTTC.